The clone carrying this T cell receptor (beta chain) turned up a few times. What it recognizes is unknown. The data were taken from a study of blood T cells in healthy people across ages. In each sample, at least 6.5 million PBMCs were isolated. Regarding the study as a whole: More naive CD4+ cells and higher diversity were found in long-lived than in aged donors. CMV status of donors was not determined, possibly confounding expanded clonotype changes.

PCR was performed a second time for roughly 7 to 12 cycles using a sample-barcoded 5' primer and a J-beta primer mix. Tags on each cDNA molecule came from a template-switch adaptor with 12 random nucleotides. TCRdb re-called the 5' RACE reads with MiXCR, one entry per CDR3 protein. The table records more than 650,000 distinct CDR3 sequences, about a fifth of them present only once. The clonotype originates from a man in his 70s in good health. The sequenced sample was blood.

CDR3 sequence reads: CASSFRQGEANEQFF. The CDR3 DNA reads TGTGCCAGCAGTTTTCGACAGGGTGAAGCCAATGAGCAGTTCTTC. This chain uses TRBV12-3 or TRBV12-4 with TRBJ2-1; TRBD1 aligns across 7 bases. V dropped 3 bases and J dropped 6; count of bases not matched to a gene: 8. There are 15 residues in the CDR3.